Listed here are 10 T cell receptor beta chains from one sample, sequenced in a study of blood T cell repertoires in COVID-19. The protocol was immunoSEQ multiplex PCR, while the TCRdb copy is restricted to in-frame clones and leaves out a portion. The sample holds roughly 100,000 clones, around four fifths seen once. Sequencing used peripheral blood. The receptors stem from a man between 60 and 75 years old with acute or convalescent COVID-19.

This clone appeared a few times. This chain uses TRBV7-8 with TRBJ2-7; 7 nucleotides line up with TRBD1. The CDR3 is made up of 13 amino acids. The germline V gene has CDR1 SGHVS and CDR2 FQNEAQ. The V segment lost 5 bases and the J segment 5 bases; nucleotides outside the gene matches: 6. This CDR3 is CASSRRTGDEQYF. CDR3 bases: TGTGCCAGCAGCCGACGCACAGGGGACGAGCAGTACTTC.

This chain connects TRBV28 to TRBJ2-7, with D perhaps matching TRBD1 (6 bases). The germline V gene encodes CDR1 MDHEN and CDR2 SYDVKM. Trimming left V 2 bases short and J 6 bases short, with 14 bases between. The CDR3 is made up of 14 amino acids. The CDR3 bases are TGTGCCAGCAGTTTAGCGCAGGGGCAAGGCGAGCAGTACTTC. Its translation is CASSLAQGQGEQYF.

This clone is a singleton in its sample. This chain joins TRBV11-2 and TRBJ1-1, with TRBD1 identical over 8 bases. V shed 4 bases, J shed 4 bases, and the junction held 8 bases outside the gene matches. The CDR3 runs 15 residues. Germline V gene sequence: CDR1 SGHAT, CDR2 FQNNGV. The CDR3 here is CASSSPQGAGTEAFF. The CDR3 DNA reads as TGTGCCAGCAGCTCACCCCAGGGGGCGGGCACTGAAGCTTTCTTT.

This clone was counted a few times. At the DNA level, this CDR3 is encoded by other sequences in the same sample as well. For the CDR3, the DNA is TGTGCCAGCAGTTTACTAGCGGCAGCTGCCGGGGAGCTGTTTTTT. It encodes CASSLLAAAAGELFF. The chain carries TRBV27 and TRBJ2-2; the match to TRBD2 covers 7 bases. From germline, CDR1 is MNHEY and CDR2 SMNVEV (reference sequence). This CDR3 is 15 amino acids long. V lost 2 bases and J lost 6; bases outside the gene matches: 6.

This chain joins TRBV5-6 and TRBJ2-7; 12 nucleotides match TRBD1. This CDR3 region has 16 residues. J lost 1 base, V lost 3 bases, and 5 bases had no gene match. Germline-derived CDR1 and CDR2 are SGHDT and YYEEEE. CDR3 region: CASSSGTGGSSYEQYF. Written as DNA, the CDR3 is TGTGCCAGCAGCTCAGGGACAGGGGGCAGTTCCTACGAGCAGTACTTC.

The V and J genes are TRBV3-1 (or the pseudogene TRBV3-2) and TRBJ2-7; maybe TRBD2 (6 bases). CDR1 LGHDT and CDR2 YNNKEL come from the germline V gene (reference sequence). Trimming took 3 bases from V and 0 from J, leaving 6 bases between them. This CDR3 spans 13 amino acids. The DNA of the CDR3 is TGTGCCAGCAGCCAGCGGGACTCCTACGAGCAGTACTTC. Protein product: CASSQRDSYEQYF.

The V and J genes are TRBV9 and TRBJ1-4, with 7 bases aligning to TRBD1. V dropped 0 bases and J dropped 3; count of bases not matched to a gene: 2. This CDR3 region has 15 residues. Germline lookup yields CDR1 SGDLS and CDR2 YYNGEE. CDR3 DNA: TGTGCCAGCAGCGTAGGACAGGGACCTAATGAAAAACTGTTTTTT. It specifies CASSVGQGPNEKLFF.

The chain carries TRBV29-1 and TRBJ1-1, with TRBD1 matching 10 bases. Germline V lookup: CDR1 SQVTM, CDR2 ANQGSEA. This CDR3 is built from 15 residues. V trimming: 6 bases; J trimming: 4 bases; junction bases outside the gene matches: 11. The chain's CDR3 is CSVDTRQGATTEAFF. CDR3 nucleotide sequence: TGCAGCGTAGATACTCGACAGGGGGCGACCACTGAAGCTTTCTTT.

The chain recombines TRBV24-1 with TRBJ1-3; the D is unclear. The CDR3 covers 16 residues. V lost 3 bases, J lost 0 bases, and 11 bases lay in between. Germline V gene data show CDR1 as KGHDR and CDR2 as SFDVKD. The CDR3 DNA follows: TGTGCCACCAGTGATCTCGGACGGGACTCTGGAAACACCATATATTTT. Encoded protein: CATSDLGRDSGNTIYF.

The genes are TRBV5-1 and TRBJ2-2; 9 bases line up with TRBD2. The V gene end was trimmed by 2 bases and the J gene end by 7 bases; junction bases not matched to a gene: 9. Per germline, CDR1 SGHRS and CDR2 YFSETQ. The CDR3 has 16 amino acids. The CDR3 nucleotides are TGCGCCAGCAGCTTTAGCGGGAGTGCATCTGGCGGGGAGCTGTTTTTT. This sequence encodes CASSFSGSASGGELFF.